These 22 T cell receptor beta chains share one sample of origin, sequenced in a study of T cell repertoires in cytomegalovirus infection. TCRdb passed the reads through MiXCR, listing each CDR3 protein once. The sample records tens of thousands of distinct CDR3 sequences, roughly 20% being singletons. These TCRs are of unknown antigen specificity. The specimen comprised CD8+ T cells from cultured PBMCs, sampled from culture after CMV antigen stimulation. The origin of the receptors is a human donor in good health (CMV status not recorded). Some clones in this sample may be carry-over from other donors' samples.

Only a few counts were recorded for this clonotype. This chain joins TRBV10-3 and TRBJ2-7; TRBD1 matches 9 bases. Trimming removed 0 bases from V and 4 bases from J; junction bases left unmatched: 7. Germline CDR1 is ENHRY and CDR2 is SYGVKD. The CDR3 sequence is 16 residues long. This CDR3 reads CAISESGGTGLYEQYF. The CDR3 DNA follows: TGTGCCATCAGTGAGTCTGGGGGGACAGGGTTATACGAGCAGTACTTC.

This clonotype appeared a few times. The genes are TRBV7-9 and TRBJ2-4; possible D gene TRBD1, 5 bases. In germline, CDR1 is SEHNR, CDR2 FQNEAQ (reference sequence). Trimming left V 3 bases short and J 11 bases short, with 20 bases between. The CDR3 has 15 amino acids. The CDR3 sequence is CASSFPYRPRGFQYF. CDR3 DNA sequence: TGTGCCAGCAGCTTTCCTTACAGGCCAAGGGGCTTTCAGTACTTC.

This clonotype occurred a few times. The rearrangement links TRBV4-1 to TRBJ2-3; TRBD1 or TRBD2 may be the D gene (5 bases each). The CDR3 has 17 amino acids. Trimming pared 0 bases from V and 3 bases from J, leaving 16 bases between. Germline V gene lookup returns CDR1 MGHRA and CDR2 YSYEKL. Written as DNA, the CDR3 is TGCGCCAGCAGCCAAGAGGTGAAGGGGACCCTGACAGATACGCAGTATTTT. Translation gives CASSQEVKGTLTDTQYF.

The genes are TRBV20-1 and TRBJ1-3; 7 nucleotides match TRBD1. Trimming took 5 bases from V and 1 from J; bases not matched to a gene: 5. The CDR3 contains 14 residues. Germline CDR1 reads DFQATT; CDR2 reads SNEGSKA (reference sequence). This CDR3 is CSAAPTGSGNTIYF. The CDR3 nucleotides read TGCAGTGCTGCTCCGACAGGGTCTGGAAACACCATATATTTT.

This sequence joins TRBV12-5 and TRBJ2-7; 7 positions agree with TRBD2. Germline V gene lookup returns CDR1 LGHNT and CDR2 FRNRAP. J lost 0 bases, V lost 5 bases, and 4 bases had no gene match. This CDR3 is built from 14 residues. The CDR3 loop is CASGRTGGSYEQYF. The CDR3 DNA reads as TGTGCTAGTGGTCGGACGGGGGGCTCCTACGAGCAGTACTTC.

CDR3 residues: CASRRSGGHAQTDTQYF. In nucleotides, the CDR3 is TGTGCCAGCAGACGTAGCGGGGGGCACGCCCAGACGGATACGCAGTATTTT. The V and J genes are TRBV7-2 and TRBJ2-3; 10 bases map to TRBD2. This CDR3 has 17 residues. The germline V gene encodes CDR1 SGHTA and CDR2 FQGNSA. The ends lost 6 bases at V and 6 bases at J; junction bases unmatched: 15.

This clonotype appeared many times. The chain is built from TRBV6-2 or TRBV6-3 and TRBJ2-7, with no clear D. CDR3 length: 14 amino acids. Germline CDR1 MNHEY, CDR2 SVGEGT. Trimming took 0 bases from V and 7 from J, leaving 13 bases between them. The CDR3 region has the DNA TGTGCCAGCAGTTACTCAAGAAGCACCTGGGAGCAGTACTTC. Translated, it gives CASSYSRSTWEQYF.

This clonotype appeared many times. V is TRBV7-8 and J is TRBJ2-3, with TRBD2 identical over 7 bases. Germline CDR1 reads SGHVS; CDR2 reads FQNEAQ. V lost 5 bases, J lost 0 bases, and 11 bases stayed unmatched. CDR3 length: 17 amino acids. The CDR3 spells CASSPGGRSSSTDTQYF. CDR3 nucleotide sequence: TGTGCCAGCAGCCCGGGAGGCCGTTCATCTAGCACAGATACGCAGTATTTT.

This clonotype was seen repeatedly, ten times or more. This rearrangement joins TRBV6-5 to TRBJ1-2; D gene unclear. Germline values: CDR1 MNHEY, CDR2 SVGAGI. V shed 0 bases and J shed 1 base, with 15 bases lying between them. The CDR3 runs 17 residues. CDR3: CASSYSNQNSFNYGYTF. The CDR3 DNA follows: TGTGCCAGCAGTTACTCGAATCAGAACAGCTTTAACTATGGCTACACCTTC.

The V gene is TRBV7-9, the J gene TRBJ2-1; D is perhaps TRBD2 (5 bases). From germline, CDR1 is SEHNR and CDR2 FQNEAQ (reference sequence). The CDR3 length is 18 residues. V was trimmed by 2 bases and J by 5 bases, leaving 22 bases between them. This CDR3 reads CASSLRLPAVPTDNEQFF. The CDR3 nucleotides read TGTGCCAGCAGCTTAAGGTTGCCAGCGGTTCCTACTGACAATGAGCAGTTCTTC.

This clonotype was seen only a few times. The V call is TRBV11-3, the J call TRBJ2-2; D uncertain. This CDR3 is built from 17 residues. CDR1 and CDR2 from the germline V gene are SGHNT and YENEEA. V was cut by 1 base and J by 2 bases, with 14 bases left in between. CDR3 nucleotides: TGTGCCAGCAGCTTAGGGGCTTGGACCTCCAACACCGGGGAGCTGTTTTTT. It yields the protein CASSLGAWTSNTGELFF.

This clonotype occurred a few times. The chain recombines TRBV5-8 with TRBJ2-7, with 8 bases aligning to TRBD1. From germline, CDR1 is SGHTS and CDR2 YDEGEE. Germline trimming cut 4 bases from V and 3 bases from J; bases unmatched to any gene: 9. The CDR3 is 15 amino acids. The DNA of the CDR3 is TGTGCCAGCAGCCGGTCCGGGACAGGCTACTACGAGCAGTACTTC. Translation gives CASSRSGTGYYEQYF. Variable domain in full (rest from reference TRBV5-8 and TRBJ2-7): EAGVTQSPTHLIKTRGQQATLRCSPISGHTSVYWYQQALGLGLQFLLWYDEGEERNRGNFPPRFSGRQFPNYSSELNVNALELEDSALYLCASSRSGTGYYEQYFGPGTRLTVT.

This clonotype was counted only a few times. V and J are TRBV6-2 or TRBV6-3 and TRBJ1-1; D call uncertain. The CDR3 covers 14 residues. Deletions cut 2 bases from V and 4 bases from J, with 11 bases between. Germline V gene data show CDR1 as MNHEY and CDR2 as SVGEGT. The CDR3 DNA reads TGTGCCAGCAGTTACGAGGTCTTGGGCACTGAAGCTTTCTTT. This codes for CASSYEVLGTEAFF.

This clonotype was picked up a small number of times. The chain employs TRBV2 and TRBJ2-7, with D tentatively TRBD2 (7 bases). This CDR3 comprises 10 residues. Germline values: CDR1 SNHLY, CDR2 FYNNEI. Between the trimmed V and J ends, which lost 8 bases and 7 bases, there was a span of 9 bases. The CDR3, as DNA: TGTGCCAGCGAGGGGGGGGAGCAGTACTTC. Translation gives CASEGGEQYF.

This clonotype was seen more than once but under ten times. CDR3 DNA: TGTGCCAGCAGCTTACGGGACAGGGAGAACTATGGCTACACCTTC. This translates into CASSLRDRENYGYTF. V is TRBV11-3 and J is TRBJ1-2, with TRBD1 matching 9 bases. The V gene end was trimmed by 2 bases and the J gene end by 2 bases; junction bases not matched to a gene: 3. Germline-derived CDR1 and CDR2 are SGHNT and YENEEA. The CDR3 is 15 amino acids.

The chain's CDR3 is CASSLYRAVDNEQFF. CDR3 in DNA: TGTGCCAGCAGCTTATACCGGGCCGTCGACAATGAGCAGTTCTTC. The gene calls are TRBV7-6 and TRBJ2-1; D ambiguous. Trimming shortened V by 2 bases and J by 5 bases, and 13 bases separated the two germline ends. Germline V lookup: CDR1 SGHVS, CDR2 FNYEAQ. The CDR3 is 15 residues long. The entire variable domain, with the rest obtained from reference TRBV7-6 and TRBJ2-1, is as follows: GAGVSQSPRYKVTKRGQDVALRCDPISGHVSLYWYRQALGQGPEFLTYFNYEAQQDKSGLPNDRFSAERPEGSISTLTIQRTEQRDSAMYRCASSLYRAVDNEQFFGPGTRLTVL.

This clonotype appeared a few times. The V gene is TRBV7-6, the J gene TRBJ2-1, with D perhaps assigned TRBD1 or TRBD2 (5 bases each). This CDR3 contains 11 residues. V was clipped by 4 bases and J by 10 bases, with 8 bases between them. CDR1 and CDR2 from the germline V gene are SGHVS and FNYEAQ. CDR3 sequence: CASSWGTEQFF. CDR3 coding DNA: TGTGCCAGCAGCTGGGGGACGGAGCAGTTCTTC.

There are a few counts of this clonotype. The chain joins TRBV7-8 to TRBJ1-5; 8 bases line up with TRBD1. CDR3 length: 16 amino acids. Losses at the gene ends were 1 base for V and 7 bases for J; bases not matched to a gene: 9. Germline lookup yields CDR1 SGHVS and CDR2 FQNEAQ. The CDR3 sequence: CASSLDAGGVGQPQHF. The CDR3 nucleotides read TGTGCCAGCAGCTTAGATGCAGGGGGCGTGGGACAGCCCCAGCATTTT.

The chain combines TRBV27 with TRBJ2-1; D not certain. This CDR3 is 13 amino acids long. Germline V gene sequence: CDR1 MNHEY, CDR2 SMNVEV (reference sequence). V gave up 2 bases and J gave up 5 bases, with 7 bases separating them. The CDR3 reads CASSLGRNNEQFF. The CDR3 coding sequence is TGTGCCAGCAGTTTAGGGCGGAACAATGAGCAGTTCTTC.

At least ten counts were recorded for this clonotype. This chain connects TRBV10-3 to TRBJ2-5, with 7 positions matching TRBD2. The CDR3 totals 15 residues. CDR1 ENHRY and CDR2 SYGVKD come from the germline V gene. The ends lost 3 bases at V and 5 bases at J; junction bases unmatched: 9. The CDR3 sequence is CAISESGGAGETQYF. CDR3 bases: TGTGCCATCAGTGAATCGGGTGGAGCGGGGGAGACCCAGTACTTC.

This rearrangement joins TRBV2 to TRBJ2-5, with D perhaps matching TRBD2 (6 bases). The CDR3 has 17 residues. V gave up 0 bases and J gave up 0 bases, with 14 bases separating them. The germline V gene has CDR1 SNHLY and CDR2 FYNNEI. The CDR3 is CASSEALYREDQETQYF. DNA for the CDR3: TGTGCCAGCAGTGAAGCGCTATATAGGGAGGACCAAGAGACCCAGTACTTC.

CDR3: CASSSPGGAGEKETQYF. The CDR3 nucleotides are TGTGCCAGCAGCTCCCCAGGTGGGGCAGGGGAGAAGGAGACCCAGTACTTC. The chain combines TRBV7-9 with TRBJ2-5; TRBD1 might be the D (6 bases). V lost 4 bases to trimming and J lost 5 bases, with 23 bases between them. CDR1 is SEHNR, CDR2 FQNEAQ, per germline (reference sequence). The CDR3 is 17 amino acids.